One and the same sample provided the 24 T cell receptor beta chains below, sequenced in a study of PD-1 blockade in classical Hodgkin lymphoma. Produced via immunoSEQ multiplex PCR; TCRdb's table is partial and in-frame only. The sample holds about 16,000 clones, approximately 86% seen once. Every patient relapsed after autologous stem cell transplantation, and brentuximab vedotin exposure varied. By magnetic negative selection, CD4+ T cells were purified from thawed PBMCs. The specimen comprised CD4+ T cells from blood, sampled at baseline. All receptors derive from a human donor with classical Hodgkin lymphoma.

The chain couples TRBV5-8 to TRBJ1-3, with 9 bases identical to TRBD1. The CDR3 is 17 residues long. Germline V CDR1 and CDR2: SGHTS, YDEGEE. The V gene end was trimmed by 4 bases and the J gene end by 0 bases; junction bases not matched to a gene: 8. CDR3 in amino acids: CASSPKDRGDSGNTIYF. The CDR3, as DNA: TGTGCCAGCAGCCCCAAGGACAGGGGAGACTCTGGAAACACCATATATTTT.

The gene calls are TRBV2 and TRBJ1-3; D gene ambiguous. The CDR3 has 13 amino acids. Trimming took off 1 base at V and 4 bases at J, with 5 bases between the two ends. From germline, CDR1 is SNHLY and CDR2 FYNNEI. This CDR3 is CASSEVRGNTIYF. CDR3 nucleotide sequence: TGTGCCAGCAGTGAAGTCAGGGGAAACACCATATATTTT.

The V gene is TRBV5-1, the J gene TRBJ2-2; 15 nucleotides align to TRBD2. After removal of 4 bases from V and 4 bases from J, the junction contained 17 bases not matched to a gene. The CDR3 length is 21 residues. Germline CDR1 reads SGHRS; CDR2 reads YFSETQ. The CDR3 loop reads CASSPNLPGLAGGGSTGELFF. Here the CDR3 DNA reads TGCGCCAGCAGCCCTAATTTACCGGGACTAGCGGGGGGTGGTAGCACCGGGGAGCTGTTTTTT.

J is TRBJ2-3 and V is TRBV10-3, with D uncertain. V was shortened by 10 bases and J by 10 bases, with 9 bases between the two germline ends. The germline V gene encodes CDR1 ENHRY and CDR2 SYGVKD. This CDR3 comprises 9 residues. The CDR3 loop is CASPSPQYF. In DNA form, the CDR3 reads TGTGCCAGCCCCTCCCCGCAGTATTTT.

CDR3 in DNA: TGCGCCAGCAGCGGGACGGTAGGGGAAAAACTGTTTTTT. It yields the protein CASSGTVGEKLFF. The J gene is TRBJ1-4, the V gene TRBV5-1; D is perhaps TRBD1 (5 bases). Looked up from germline, CDR1 is SGHRS and CDR2 is YFSETQ. V was pared by 4 bases and J by 8 bases, with 12 bases between. CDR3 size: 13 residues.

This clone turned up a few times. The chain uses TRBV28 and TRBJ1-2; 7 bases map to TRBD1. With V trimmed by 6 bases and J by 4 bases, 5 bases remained unmatched. The CDR3 is 13 residues long. Germline CDR1 and CDR2: MDHEN and SYDVKM. CDR3 bases: TGTGCCAGCAGAGAACAGGGGAGCTATGGCTACACCTTC. Protein product: CASREQGSYGYTF.

Concerning this clone itself: At the DNA level, this CDR3 is encoded by other sequences in the same sample as well. This chain uses TRBV5-1 with TRBJ2-5; 8 bases line up with TRBD2. The germline V gene encodes CDR1 SGHRS and CDR2 YFSETQ. The CDR3 is 14 amino acids. V was clipped by 0 bases and J by 5 bases; unmatched bases: 3. The CDR3 sequence is CASSLVGTRETQYF. CDR3 sequence (DNA): TGCGCCAGCAGCTTGGTAGGGACTAGGGAGACCCAGTACTTC.

This clone was recorded a few times. The rearrangement links TRBV9 to TRBJ1-2; D is possibly TRBD1 (6 bases). The CDR3 has 15 residues. V was trimmed by 1 base and J by 2 bases, leaving 12 bases between them. Germline V gene lookup returns CDR1 SGDLS and CDR2 YYNGEE. CDR3 loop: CASSVHGGRNYGYTF. CDR3 nucleotides: TGTGCCAGCAGCGTACACGGGGGGCGAAACTATGGCTACACCTTC. Together with reference TRBV9 and TRBJ1-2, the CDR3 gives the full variable domain: DSGVTQTPKHLITATGQRVTLRCSPRSGDLSVYWYQQSLDQGLQFLIQYYNGEERAKGNILERFSAQQFPDLHSELNLSSLELGDSALYFCASSVHGGRNYGYTFGSGTRLTVV.

The genes are TRBV7-9 and TRBJ2-7; 7 bases match TRBD1. This CDR3 is 13 amino acids long. Trimming removed 5 bases from V and 7 bases from J; junction bases left unmatched: 8. Germline assignment: CDR1 SEHNR and CDR2 FQNEAQ (reference sequence). CDR3 sequence: CASSNRQGLEQYF. The CDR3 DNA follows: TGTGCCAGCAGCAACAGACAGGGTCTGGAGCAGTACTTC. Full variable domain (rest looked up from reference TRBV7-9 and TRBJ2-7): DTGVSQNPRHKITKRGQNVTFRCDPISEHNRLYWYRQTLGQGPEFLTYFQNEAQLEKSRLLSDRFSAERPKGSFSTLEIQRTEQGDSAMYLCASSNRQGLEQYFGPGTRLTVT.

J is TRBJ2-1 and V is TRBV7-2, with a weak D call TRBD1 (7 bases). The CDR3 is made up of 18 amino acids. The V end was cut by 1 base, the J end by 0 bases, with 16 bases between. The germline V gene encodes CDR1 SGHTA and CDR2 FQGNSA. The CDR3, as DNA: TGTGCCAGCAGCTTAGTCCCGTCGGGGGACAGCTCCTACAATGAGCAGTTCTTC. Protein product: CASSLVPSGDSSYNEQFF. Filled out from reference TRBV7-2 and TRBJ2-1, the complete variable domain reads GAGVSQSPSNKVTEKGKDVELRCDPISGHTALYWYRQSLGQGLEFLIYFQGNSAPDKSGLPSDRFSAERTGGSVSTLTIQRTQQEDSAVYLCASSLVPSGDSSYNEQFFGPGTRLTVL.

In its sample, this clone was seen a few times. The chain combines TRBV28 with TRBJ1-5; D is ambiguous. CDR1 is MDHEN and CDR2 is SYDVKM in the germline V gene. CDR3 length: 13 amino acids. V was clipped by 8 bases and J by 4 bases, with 12 bases between them. This CDR3 reads CASHREINQPQHF. In nucleotides, the CDR3 is TGTGCCAGCCACAGAGAAATTAATCAGCCCCAGCATTTT.

The rearrangement links TRBV28 to TRBJ2-6; D not certain. Trimming stripped 3 bases from V and 1 base from J, with 7 bases between. Germline CDR1 is MDHEN and CDR2 is SYDVKM. This CDR3 region has 15 residues. CDR3 in DNA: TGTGCCAGCAGTTTTCTCCTGTCTGGGGCCAACGTCCTGACTTTC. Translating it yields CASSFLLSGANVLTF.

The V and J genes are TRBV5-5 and TRBJ1-5; perhaps TRBD1 as D (6 bases). Trimming stripped 4 bases from V and 0 bases from J, with 20 bases between. The CDR3 runs to 18 residues. Germline V CDR1 and CDR2: SGHKS, YYEKEE (reference sequence). CDR3 sequence: CASSLRQERFYSNQPQHF. DNA of the CDR3: TGTGCCAGCAGCCTCCGACAGGAGAGATTCTATAGCAATCAGCCCCAGCATTTT. Supplemented by reference TRBV5-5 and TRBJ1-5, the full variable domain reads DAGVTQSPTHLIKTRGQQVTLRCSPISGHKSVSWYQQVLGQGPQFIFQYYEKEERGRGNFPDRFSARQFPNYSSELNVNALLLGDSALYLCASSLRQERFYSNQPQHFGDGTRLSIL.

The J gene is TRBJ1-1, the V gene TRBV7-2; D is ambiguous. CDR3 length: 13 amino acids. Germline assignment: CDR1 SGHTA and CDR2 FQGNSA. V was clipped by 1 base and J by 2 bases, with 5 bases between them. As DNA, the CDR3 is TGTGCCAGCAGCTTAGTGTACAACACTGAAGCTTTCTTT. Protein product: CASSLVYNTEAFF.

V usage is TRBV5-4 and J usage is TRBJ2-7; 8 bases match TRBD1. There are 14 residues in the CDR3. Germline CDR1 SGHNT, CDR2 YYREEE (reference sequence). J lost 3 bases, V lost 4 bases, and 6 bases had no gene match. Here the CDR3 reads CASSPGQGFYEQYF. The CDR3 nucleotides are TGTGCCAGCAGCCCTGGACAGGGTTTCTACGAGCAGTACTTC. Combining the CDR3 with reference TRBV5-4 and TRBJ2-7 gives the whole variable domain ETGVTQSPTHLIKTRGQQVTLRCSSQSGHNTVSWYQQALGQGPQFIFQYYREEENGRGNFPPRFSGLQFPNYSSELNVNALELDDSALYLCASSPGQGFYEQYFGPGTRLTVT.

This clone was seen a few times. V is TRBV7-6 and J is TRBJ2-7; D is perhaps TRBD1 (5 bases). Germline values: CDR1 SGHVS, CDR2 FNYEAQ. Trimming took 5 bases from V and 4 from J, leaving 21 bases between them. CDR3 length equals 16 residues. In DNA, the CDR3 is TGTGCCAGCAGCACGCGAGACAGAAGGGTTCCATACGAGCAGTACTTC. This codes for CASSTRDRRVPYEQYF.

This sequence joins TRBV7-3 and TRBJ2-3, with TRBD1 identical over 8 bases. CDR3 size: 15 residues. The junction had 11 bases not matched to a gene; V was cut back by 5 bases and J by 7 bases. Germline lookup yields CDR1 SGHTA and CDR2 FQGTGA. Here the CDR3 reads CASSQGTGGLNTQYF. In DNA, the CDR3 is TGTGCCAGCAGCCAAGGCACAGGGGGGCTGAATACGCAGTATTTT.

J is TRBJ2-1 and V is TRBV15; possibly TRBD2 for D (6 bases). The CDR3 is made up of 17 amino acids. CDR1 and CDR2 (germline): LNHNV, YYDKDF (reference sequence). The V and J ends lost 3 bases and 0 bases respectively, with 15 bases between them. CDR3 region: CATSSFIGSSSYNEQFF. CDR3 in DNA: TGTGCCACCAGCAGCTTTATCGGGAGCAGCTCCTACAATGAGCAGTTCTTC. Using reference TRBV15 and TRBJ2-1 for the parts outside the CDR3, the full variable domain is DAMVIQNPRYQVTQFGKPVTLSCSQTLNHNVMYWYQQKSSQAPKLLFHYYDKDFNNEADTPDNFQSRRPNTSFCFLDIRSPGLGDTAMYLCATSSFIGSSSYNEQFFGPGTRLTVL.

The chain is built from TRBV18 and TRBJ2-2, with 10 bases lining up with TRBD1. This CDR3 is built from 17 residues. Germline V gene data show CDR1 as KGHSH and CDR2 as LQKENI. V was clipped by 3 bases and J by 3 bases; unmatched bases: 7. CDR3 sequence reads: CASSPGQGPKDTGELFF. The CDR3 DNA reads as TGTGCCAGCTCACCGGGACAGGGGCCGAAGGACACCGGGGAGCTGTTTTTT.

This chain links TRBV27 with TRBJ2-3; 9 bases fit TRBD1. The CDR3 runs to 15 residues. The germline V gene has CDR1 MNHEY and CDR2 SMNVEV (reference sequence). With V trimmed by 1 base and J by 2 bases, 1 base remained unmatched. CDR3 residues: CASSLYRGLTDTQYF. The DNA of the CDR3 is TGTGCCAGCAGTTTATACAGGGGGCTCACAGATACGCAGTATTTT.

A few counts support this clone. J is TRBJ2-3 and V is TRBV6-6, with D unclear. V lost 3 bases to trimming and J lost 6 bases, with 10 bases between them. The germline gives CDR1 MNHNY, CDR2 SVGAGI (reference sequence). The CDR3 is 13 residues long. The CDR3 region has the DNA TGTGCCAGCAGTTATTCGGAGTGGGATACGCAGTATTTT. Protein: CASSYSEWDTQYF.

This chain links TRBV4-2 with TRBJ2-7; D gene uncertain. V gave up 5 bases and J gave up 2 bases, with 10 bases separating them. The CDR3 runs to 13 residues. Germline loops: CDR1 LGHNA, CDR2 YNFKEQ. This CDR3 is CASSSDSTYEQYF. In nucleotides, the CDR3 is TGTGCCAGCAGCAGTGACTCCACCTACGAGCAGTACTTC.

This clone was picked up one time. The J gene is TRBJ1-3, the V gene TRBV6-5; the match to TRBD1 covers 7 bases. CDR3 length: 15 amino acids. V lost 0 bases, J lost 3 bases, and 2 bases stayed unmatched. Germline CDR1 MNHEY, CDR2 SVGAGI. The CDR3 DNA is TGTGCCAGCAGTTACTCGGGACAGTTTGGAAACACCATATATTTT. Translating it yields CASSYSGQFGNTIYF.

The chain joins TRBV6-6 to TRBJ1-1, with no clear D. The CDR3 is 14 residues long. Germline V gene lookup returns CDR1 MNHNY and CDR2 SVGAGI (reference sequence). Trimming removed 5 bases from V and 1 base from J, with 11 bases in between. In DNA, the CDR3 is TGTGCCAGCAGTCCCGCCCGGGGGAACACTGAAGCTTTCTTT. Its translation is CASSPARGNTEAFF.